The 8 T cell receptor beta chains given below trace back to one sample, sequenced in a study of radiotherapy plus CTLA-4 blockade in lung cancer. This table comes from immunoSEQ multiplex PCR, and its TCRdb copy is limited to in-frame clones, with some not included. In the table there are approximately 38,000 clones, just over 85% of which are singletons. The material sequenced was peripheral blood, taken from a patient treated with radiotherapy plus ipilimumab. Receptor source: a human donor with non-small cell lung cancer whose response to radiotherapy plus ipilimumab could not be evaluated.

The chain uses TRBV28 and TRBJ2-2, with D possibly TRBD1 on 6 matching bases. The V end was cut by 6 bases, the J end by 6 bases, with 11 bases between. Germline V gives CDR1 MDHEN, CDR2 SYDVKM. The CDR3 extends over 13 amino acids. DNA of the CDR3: TGTGCCAGCAGACCACAGGGTTCCGGGGAGCTGTTTTTT. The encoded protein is CASRPQGSGELFF.

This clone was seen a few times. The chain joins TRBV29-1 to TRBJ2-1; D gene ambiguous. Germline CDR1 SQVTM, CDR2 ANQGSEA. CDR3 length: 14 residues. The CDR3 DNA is TGCAGTGCTTATCACGGGTCCTCCTACAATGAGCAGTTCTTC. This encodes CSAYHGSSYNEQFF.

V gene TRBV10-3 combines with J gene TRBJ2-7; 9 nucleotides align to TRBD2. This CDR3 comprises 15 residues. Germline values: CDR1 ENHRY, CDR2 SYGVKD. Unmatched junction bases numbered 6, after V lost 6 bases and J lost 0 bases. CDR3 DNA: TGTGCCATCAGCCAGCGGGGGGCGAGCTCCTACGAGCAGTACTTC. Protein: CAISQRGASSYEQYF.

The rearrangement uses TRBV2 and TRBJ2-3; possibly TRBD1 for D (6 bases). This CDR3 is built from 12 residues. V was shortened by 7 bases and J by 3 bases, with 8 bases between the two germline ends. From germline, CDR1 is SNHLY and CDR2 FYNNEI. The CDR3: CASNRETDTQYF. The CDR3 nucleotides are TGTGCCAGCAACAGGGAAACAGATACGCAGTATTTT.

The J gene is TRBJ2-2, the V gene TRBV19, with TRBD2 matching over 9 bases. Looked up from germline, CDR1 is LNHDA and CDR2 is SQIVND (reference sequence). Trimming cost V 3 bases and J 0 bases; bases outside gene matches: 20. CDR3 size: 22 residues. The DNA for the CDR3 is TGTGCCAGTAGTATGCGCGGGAGGGCCGGGTTTTTCCTCTCCGCGAACACCGGGGAGCTGTTTTTT. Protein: CASSMRGRAGFFLSANTGELFF. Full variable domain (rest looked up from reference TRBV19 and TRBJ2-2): DGGITQSPKYLFRKEGQNVTLSCEQNLNHDAMYWYRQDPGQGLRLIYYSQIVNDFQKGDIAEGYSVSREKKESFPLTVTSAQKNPTAFYLCASSMRGRAGFFLSANTGELFFGEGSRLTVL.

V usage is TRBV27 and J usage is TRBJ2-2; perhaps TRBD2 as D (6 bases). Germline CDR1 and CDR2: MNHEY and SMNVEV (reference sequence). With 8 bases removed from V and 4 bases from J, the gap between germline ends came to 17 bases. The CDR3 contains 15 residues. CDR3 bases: TGTGCCAGCTCCGACCCGGGGGAGGTCACCGGGGAGCTGTTTTTT. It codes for CASSDPGEVTGELFF.

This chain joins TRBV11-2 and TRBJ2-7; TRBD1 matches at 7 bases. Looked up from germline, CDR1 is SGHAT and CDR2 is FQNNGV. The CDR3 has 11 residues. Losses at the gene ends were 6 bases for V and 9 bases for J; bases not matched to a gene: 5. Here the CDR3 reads CASRTGVTQYF. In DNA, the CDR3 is TGTGCCAGCAGAACAGGGGTAACGCAGTACTTC.

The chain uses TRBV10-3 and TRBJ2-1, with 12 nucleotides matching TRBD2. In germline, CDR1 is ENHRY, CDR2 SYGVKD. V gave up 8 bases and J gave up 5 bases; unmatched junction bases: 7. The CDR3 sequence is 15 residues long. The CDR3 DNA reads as TGTGCCATCGTGCCGGGACTAGCGGGCAACAATGAGCAGTTCTTC. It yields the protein CAIVPGLAGNNEQFF.